This entry describes one TCR beta chain. The antigen remains undetermined. A sample-barcoded 5' primer and a J-beta primer mix were used in a second PCR of roughly 6 to 12 cycles. TCRdb passed the 5' RACE reads through MiXCR, listing each CDR3 protein once. The sample comprises about 640,000 distinct CDR3 sequences, 58% of which are singletons, and more than 35% rests with the top ten. Germline CDR1 and CDR2: SGDLS and YYNGEE. The CDR3 contains 15 residues. With V trimmed by 1 base and J by 5 bases, 3 bases remained unmatched. The sample belongs to a study of blood T cells in healthy people across ages. Whole-study results and caveats: It was the long-lived donors that had more naive CD4+ cells and higher diversity than aged donors.

The chain carries TRBV9 and TRBJ2-1, with 10 bases matching TRBD2. The material sequenced was blood. The sequence derives from a man aged 55 to 70 in good health. The CDR3, as DNA: TGTGCCAGCAGCGTATGGCTAGCGGGGGACAATGAGCAGTTCTTC. Its translation is CASSVWLAGDNEQFF.